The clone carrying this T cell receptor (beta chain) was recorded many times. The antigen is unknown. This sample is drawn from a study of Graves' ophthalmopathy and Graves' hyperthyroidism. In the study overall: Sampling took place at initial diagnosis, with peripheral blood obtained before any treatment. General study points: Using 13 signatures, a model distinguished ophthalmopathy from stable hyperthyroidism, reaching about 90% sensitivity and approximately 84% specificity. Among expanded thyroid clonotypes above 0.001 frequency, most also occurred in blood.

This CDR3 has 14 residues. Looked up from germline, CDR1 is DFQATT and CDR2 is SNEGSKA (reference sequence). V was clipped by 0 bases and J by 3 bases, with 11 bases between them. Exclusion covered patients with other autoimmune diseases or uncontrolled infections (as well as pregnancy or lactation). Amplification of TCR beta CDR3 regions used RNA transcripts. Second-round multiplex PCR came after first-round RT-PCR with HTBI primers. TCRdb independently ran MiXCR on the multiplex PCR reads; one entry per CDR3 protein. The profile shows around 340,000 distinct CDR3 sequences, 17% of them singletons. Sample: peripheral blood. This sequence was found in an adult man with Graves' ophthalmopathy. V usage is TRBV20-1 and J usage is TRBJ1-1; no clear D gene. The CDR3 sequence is CSARDPQEYTEAFF. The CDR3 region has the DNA TGCAGTGCTAGAGATCCCCAGGAGTACACTGAAGCTTTCTTT.